The 25 T cell receptor beta chains below all came from one sample that was sequenced in a study of blood T cell repertoires in COVID-19. Libraries were prepared by immunoSEQ multiplex PCR; TCRdb keeps only in-frame clonotypes and omits some of them. The repertoire includes 250,000 to 300,000 clones, about nine tenths of them detected once, and about 1.6% sits in the top ten. Input material: peripheral blood. Receptors were obtained from a woman aged 35 to 49 who had recovered from COVID-19.

The chain couples TRBV3-1 (or the pseudogene TRBV3-2) to TRBJ2-7, with 7 bases identical to TRBD1. The germline V gene has CDR1 LGHDT and CDR2 YNNKEL (reference sequence). This CDR3 spans 13 amino acids. V lost 4 bases and J lost 5; bases outside the gene matches: 5. DNA of the CDR3: TGTGCCAGCAGCCGCCTGACAGGGAACGAGCAGTACTTC. Amino acids: CASSRLTGNEQYF.

This sequence joins TRBV5-1 and TRBJ2-3, with 9 positions matching TRBD2. The V gene end was trimmed by 7 bases and the J gene end by 6 bases; junction bases not matched to a gene: 9. From germline, CDR1 is SGHRS and CDR2 YFSETQ. This CDR3 is built from 14 residues. CDR3 sequence reads: CASSVSGGGDTQYF. The CDR3 coding sequence is TGCGCCAGCTCCGTTAGCGGGGGCGGGGATACGCAGTATTTT.

The genes are TRBV2 and TRBJ1-6, with TRBD1 identical over 8 bases. This CDR3 is 15 amino acids long. After removal of 3 bases from V and 9 bases from J, the junction contained 7 bases not matched to a gene. Germline CDR1 reads SNHLY; CDR2 reads FYNNEI. The CDR3 spells CASSELQGAGSPLHF. The CDR3 coding sequence is TGTGCCAGCAGTGAGCTCCAGGGGGCGGGTTCACCCCTCCACTTT.

The rearrangement uses TRBV5-1 and TRBJ1-1; 12 bases fit TRBD1. Trimming took 3 bases from V and 10 from J; bases not matched to a gene: 4. CDR3 length equals 13 residues. Germline assignment: CDR1 SGHRS and CDR2 YFSETQ. As DNA, the CDR3 is TGCGCCAGCAGCTGGGACAGGGGGCTCAGAGCTTTCTTT. As protein: CASSWDRGLRAFF.

This sequence joins TRBV9 and TRBJ2-5; 10 nucleotides agree with TRBD1. Germline loops: CDR1 SGDLS, CDR2 YYNGEE. Trimming took 4 bases from V and 7 from J; bases not matched to a gene: 7. The CDR3 spans 14 residues. CDR3 sequence: CASSPTGGSVTQYF. The CDR3 DNA sequence: TGTGCCAGCAGCCCGACAGGGGGCAGCGTGACCCAGTACTTC.

The chain links TRBV2 to TRBJ1-4; 7 bases agree with TRBD1. The CDR3 consists of 17 residues. Germline V gene data show CDR1 as SNHLY and CDR2 as FYNNEI. The J segment lost 8 bases and the V segment lost 7 bases, leaving 19 bases of the junction unmatched. The CDR3, as DNA: TGTGCCAGCATCCGTCAGGGGGGCTTAAGGACGGGAGAAAAACTGTTTTTT. This gives the protein CASIRQGGLRTGEKLFF.

This clone has a single count. The chain uses TRBV4-1 and TRBJ2-1; TRBD2 matches at 12 bases. CDR3 length equals 16 residues. CDR1 is MGHRA and CDR2 is YSYEKL in the germline V gene. V gave up 2 bases and J gave up 4 bases; unmatched junction bases: 3. CDR3 loop: CASSQRTSGEYNEQFF. The CDR3 coding sequence is TGCGCCAGCAGCCAAAGGACTAGCGGGGAGTACAATGAGCAGTTCTTC.

The chain has TRBV12-3 or TRBV12-4 and TRBJ1-1; perhaps TRBD1 as D (5 bases). This CDR3 spans 13 amino acids. V dropped 6 bases and J dropped 7 bases, with 15 bases sitting between them. DNA of the CDR3: TGTGCCAGCAGCCGCGTTGGGGGGGGTGAAGCTTTCTTT. Encoded protein: CASSRVGGGEAFF.

The chain couples TRBV4-1 to TRBJ1-5; D is possibly TRBD1 (6 bases). Germline assignment: CDR1 MGHRA and CDR2 YSYEKL. The CDR3 consists of 16 residues. Trimming cost V 4 bases and J 0 bases, with 13 bases left between them. The CDR3 sequence: CASSRTGQNSNQPQHF. CDR3 sequence (DNA): TGCGCCAGCAGCCGGACCGGACAGAATAGCAATCAGCCCCAGCATTTT.

CDR3 residues: CASSTTGTGVSYEQYF. CDR3 nucleotide sequence: TGTGCCAGCAGTACCACCGGGACAGGGGTCTCCTACGAGCAGTACTTC. This chain joins TRBV28 and TRBJ2-7; 10 bases are shared with TRBD1. CDR3 size: 16 residues. J was trimmed by 0 bases and V by 5 bases; bases with no gene match: 7. The V gene's germline CDR1 is MDHEN and CDR2 SYDVKM.

The CDR3 DNA follows: TGTGCCAGCAGTTACAGACAGGGGGGGGATGGCTACACCTTC. Translation gives CASSYRQGGDGYTF. The V gene is TRBV6-5, the J gene TRBJ1-2, with 9 bases that match TRBD1. Germline V gives CDR1 MNHEY, CDR2 SVGAGI. CDR3 length: 14 amino acids. V gave up 2 bases and J gave up 6 bases; unmatched junction bases: 4.

The chain carries TRBV7-9 and TRBJ1-5; no definite D call. CDR1 is SEHNR, CDR2 FQNEAQ, per germline (reference sequence). Trimming shortened V by 4 bases and J by 9 bases, and 10 bases separated the two germline ends. CDR3 length: 12 residues. The CDR3, as DNA: TGTGCCAGCAGCTCCACGGGGAGGCCCCAGCATTTT. This encodes CASSSTGRPQHF.

The V and J genes are TRBV6-5 and TRBJ1-1; D call uncertain. CDR3 length: 14 amino acids. Deletions cut 4 bases from V and 0 bases from J, with 9 bases between. Germline V gene data show CDR1 as MNHEY and CDR2 as SVGAGI. CDR3 amino acids: CASSFPGVNTEAFF. DNA for the CDR3: TGTGCCAGCAGTTTCCCGGGAGTGAACACTGAAGCTTTCTTT.

This clone was counted once. The chain combines TRBV2 with TRBJ2-3, with D perhaps matching TRBD2 (6 bases). The CDR3 runs to 14 residues. V was clipped by 8 bases and J by 8 bases, with 20 bases between them. Germline CDR1 SNHLY, CDR2 FYNNEI. The CDR3 is CASVWDGGFGTQYF. The CDR3 bases are TGTGCCAGCGTATGGGACGGGGGTTTTGGTACGCAGTATTTT.

The chain combines TRBV30 with TRBJ2-5, with 10 bases identical to TRBD1. This CDR3 comprises 16 residues. The V and J ends lost 0 bases and 4 bases, in that order; junction bases with no gene match: 8. Per germline, CDR1 GTSNPN and CDR2 SVGIG (reference sequence). The CDR3 sequence: CAWSVRRQGAGETQYF. For the CDR3, the DNA is TGTGCCTGGAGTGTACGGAGACAGGGGGCAGGAGAGACCCAGTACTTC.

The V call is TRBV5-1, the J call TRBJ2-2; 10 bases are a match to TRBD1. With V trimmed by 5 bases and J by 4 bases, 11 bases remained unmatched. The V gene's germline CDR1 is SGHRS and CDR2 YFSETQ. The CDR3 is 17 residues long. As DNA, the CDR3 is TGCGCCAGCAGTTTAAATACCGGGACAGGGGTCACCGGGGAGCTGTTTTTT. This encodes CASSLNTGTGVTGELFF.

The J gene is TRBJ1-6, the V gene TRBV18; 9 nucleotides agree with TRBD1. Germline V lookup: CDR1 KGHSH, CDR2 LQKENI. V shed 6 bases and J 8 bases; nucleotides not matched to a gene: 23. This CDR3 is 20 amino acids long. The CDR3 loop is CASSPRRRPGQGEYYSPLHF. The CDR3, as DNA: TGTGCCAGCTCCCCAAGAAGACGACCGGGACAGGGAGAGTACTATTCACCCCTCCACTTT.

The V and J genes are TRBV2 and TRBJ2-2; 8 bases are shared with TRBD2. Germline loops: CDR1 SNHLY, CDR2 FYNNEI. The CDR3 covers 16 residues. Trimming removed 2 bases from V and 1 base from J; junction bases left unmatched: 3. CDR3 in amino acids: CASSERAGVNTGELFF. CDR3 DNA sequence: TGTGCCAGCAGTGAAAGAGCGGGGGTGAACACCGGGGAGCTGTTTTTT.

This chain connects TRBV5-1 to TRBJ1-1, with D tentatively TRBD1 (6 bases). V dropped 0 bases and J dropped 3 bases, with 9 bases sitting between them. CDR3 length: 14 amino acids. Germline V gene data show CDR1 as SGHRS and CDR2 as YFSETQ. The CDR3 spells CASSLGRTDTEAFF. For the CDR3, the DNA is TGCGCCAGCAGCTTGGGCCGGACAGACACTGAAGCTTTCTTT.

The chain uses TRBV6-5 and TRBJ1-1; D might be TRBD1 (5 bases). V dropped 5 bases and J dropped 7 bases, with 14 bases sitting between them. From germline, CDR1 is MNHEY and CDR2 SVGAGI. CDR3 length: 13 amino acids. CDR3 protein: CASSRGGAIEAFF. The CDR3 nucleotides read TGTGCCAGCAGTCGGGGGGGAGCAATTGAAGCTTTCTTT.

The chain links TRBV3-1 (or the pseudogene TRBV3-2) to TRBJ1-4; 7 bases match TRBD1. Per the germline V gene, CDR1 is LGHDT and CDR2 is YNNKEL (reference sequence). The CDR3 has 17 residues. V lost 4 bases and J lost 0; bases outside the gene matches: 8. CDR3 in amino acids: CASSRPGTDSTNEKLFF. The CDR3, as DNA: TGTGCCAGCAGCCGACCCGGGACAGATTCAACTAATGAAAAACTGTTTTTT.

The genes are TRBV7-8 and TRBJ1-1; 7 bases are a match to TRBD1. V lost 2 bases to trimming and J lost 1 base; unmatched junction nucleotides: 19. The CDR3 sequence is 20 residues long. In germline, CDR1 is SGHVS, CDR2 FQNEAQ. CDR3 in amino acids: CASSLSFRATRQGPNTEAFF. In DNA form, the CDR3 reads TGTGCCAGCAGCTTATCTTTCCGCGCCACCCGACAGGGCCCGAACACTGAAGCTTTCTTT. The full variable domain, completed using reference TRBV7-8 and TRBJ1-1, is GAGVSQSPRYKVAKRGQDVALRCDPISGHVSLFWYQQALGQGPEFLTYFQNEAQLDKSGLPSDRFFAERPEGSVSTLKIQRTQQEDSAVYLCASSLSFRATRQGPNTEAFFGQGTRLTVV.

This CDR3 is CASSYPSGTSGGEQFF. The CDR3 nucleotides read TGTGCCAGCAGTTACCCTTCCGGGACTAGCGGGGGGGAGCAGTTCTTC. The V call is TRBV6-5, the J call TRBJ2-1, with 15 positions matching TRBD2. Losses at the gene ends were 2 bases for V and 10 bases for J; bases not matched to a gene: 6. The CDR3 runs to 16 residues. The germline V gene has CDR1 MNHEY and CDR2 SVGAGI.

The count of this clone is one. The rearrangement links TRBV9 to TRBJ2-1; D remains unclear. Germline V lookup: CDR1 SGDLS, CDR2 YYNGEE. Trimming removed 3 bases from V and 0 bases from J, with 10 bases in between. The CDR3 totals 15 residues. CDR3 residues: CASSESRNSYNEQFF. DNA for the CDR3: TGTGCCAGCAGCGAATCGAGAAACTCCTACAATGAGCAGTTCTTC.

The J gene is TRBJ1-2, the V gene TRBV20-1; no clear D. CDR3 length: 12 residues. The germline CDR1 and CDR2 sequences are DFQATT and SNEGSKA (reference sequence). Trimming cost V 3 bases and J 4 bases, with 9 bases left between them. The CDR3 region is CSASLGFYGYTF. In DNA form, the CDR3 reads TGCAGTGCTAGTCTCGGGTTCTATGGCTACACCTTC.